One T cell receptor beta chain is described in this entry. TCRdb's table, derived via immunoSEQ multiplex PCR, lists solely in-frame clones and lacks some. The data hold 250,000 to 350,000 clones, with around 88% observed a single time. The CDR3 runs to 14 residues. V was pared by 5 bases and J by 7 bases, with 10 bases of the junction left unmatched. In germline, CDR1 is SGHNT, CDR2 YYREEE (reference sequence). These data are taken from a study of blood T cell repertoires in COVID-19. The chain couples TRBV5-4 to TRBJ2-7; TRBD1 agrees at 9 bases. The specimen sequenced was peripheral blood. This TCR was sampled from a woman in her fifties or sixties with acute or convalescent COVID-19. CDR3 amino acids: CASRRDREVWEQYF. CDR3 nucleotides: TGTGCCAGCAGAAGGGACAGGGAAGTTTGGGAGCAGTACTTC.